The entry below describes one T cell receptor beta chain. What it recognizes is unknown. Generated by immunoSEQ multiplex PCR, the TCRdb table keeps only in-frame clones and is missing some. This sample carries roughly 30,000 clones, 91% of them seen once, and the ten largest clones take approximately 5%. This sample is part of a study of T cells in localized non-small cell lung cancer. Study-wide results and caveats: With higher T cell density in blood came longer overall survival.

Trimming removed 9 bases at V and 2 bases at J, with 7 bases between. The CDR3 extends over 11 amino acids. Germline V CDR1 and CDR2: MNHNS, SASEGT. Sequenced here: PBMCs, sampled before any cancer treatment. The receptor was derived from a man aged 35 to 70 with stage II lung adenocarcinoma. This chain links TRBV6-1 with TRBJ1-2, with TRBD1 as a possible D gene (6 bases). The CDR3 here is CASQGNYGYTF. The CDR3, as DNA: TGTGCCAGTCAGGGGAACTATGGCTACACCTTC.